Listed below are T cell receptor beta chains from one sample, sequenced in a study of CD8 T cells in Susac syndrome. TCRdb reprocessed the immunoSEQ multiplex PCR reads via MiXCR and lists one record per CDR3 protein. The sample lists about 170,000 distinct CDR3 sequences, over 85% occurring once. Sequencing was done on a sample of CD4+ T cells from PBMCs. These TCRs come from a human donor with multiple sclerosis. The CDR3 runs from the conserved cysteine through the conserved F or W. The D gene is left open where the match is weak. The listing skips clone size in some rows; elsewhere it reads once, few, many or a size class.

-	-	TRBV19	TRBJ1-2	TGTGCCAGTCAGCAAAGGGCTCTCTATGGCTACACCTTC	CASQQRALYGYTF
-	-	TRBV5-1	TRBJ1-5	TGCGCCAGCAGCTTGGGGGATGCCGGTAGCCAGCCCCAGCATTTT	CASSLGDAGSQPQHF
TRBD1	-	TRBV2	TRBJ2-2	TGTGCCAGCCTACTTAGACAGGGGGAAAACACCGGGGAGCTGTTTTTT	CASLLRQGENTGELFF
TRBD2	-	TRBV10-2	TRBJ2-1	TGCGCCAGCCGCGGTGGCGGGGGGGATCTGGGCAATGAGCAGTTCTTC	CASRGGGGDLGNEQFF
-	-	TRBV20-1	TRBJ1-5	TGCAGTGCTAGAGATTCGGGTCAGAACGGCAATCAGCCCCAGCATTTT	CSARDSGQNGNQPQHF
-	-	TRBV7-8	TRBJ2-7	TGTGCCAGCAGCTTAGGAACAGGCCCCTACGAGCAGTACTTC	CASSLGTGPYEQYF
-	-	TRBV7-2	TRBJ1-2	TGTGCCAGCAGTCACAGGGTGGGCTACACCTTC	CASSHRVGYTF
TRBD1	-	TRBV6-5	TRBJ1-2	TGTGCCAGCAGTTACCGACAGGGGAACTATGGCTACACCTTC	CASSYRQGNYGYTF
TRBD1	-	TRBV19	TRBJ2-1	TGTGCCAGTAGAAGCCGGGACAGGGCCTACAATGAGCAGTTCTTC	CASRSRDRAYNEQFF
-	-	TRBV14	TRBJ2-7	TGTGCCAGCAGCCAGCGACAAGGGATCCGTGGGGAGCAGTACTTC	CASSQRQGIRGEQYF
-	-	TRBV3-1	TRBJ2-3	TGTGCCAGCCGCGAAGGGGAGGATACGCAGTATTTT	CASREGEDTQYF
TRBD2	once	TRBV7-2	TRBJ2-7	TGTGCCAGCAGCCCTAGCGGCGCGGGAGGGAGCTCCTACGAGCAGTACTTC	CASSPSGAGGSSYEQYF
-	-	TRBV6-5	TRBJ1-1	TGTGCCAGCAGTTTGCAGGGTTTTGGCACTGAAGCTTTCTTT	CASSLQGFGTEAFF
TRBD2	-	TRBV29-1	TRBJ2-1	TGCAGCGGTAGACTAGCGGGGGGGACCTACAATGAGCAGTTCTTC	CSGRLAGGTYNEQFF
-	-	TRBV6-6	TRBJ2-7	TGTGCCAGCAGTTCCGTTAGCGGAGCCCCAGGTTACGAGCAGTACTTC	CASSSVSGAPGYEQYF
TRBD2	once	TRBV7-2	TRBJ2-5	TGTGCCAGCAGCTTTGGAGCGGGAGCCGGAAAGACCCAGTACTTC	CASSFGAGAGKTQYF
-	few	TRBV24-1	TRBJ2-3	TGTGCCACCTATCGCCCAAGAGCGAGCCATACGCAGTATTTT	CATYRPRASHTQYF
TRBD1	-	TRBV4-1	TRBJ2-1	TGCGCCAGCAGCCGCGGGCAGGGGGTAGGGTCCTACAATGAGCAGTTCTTC	CASSRGQGVGSYNEQFF
-	-	TRBV27	TRBJ1-5	TGTGCCAGCAGGTCCGGGACACATAGCAATCAGCCCCAGCATTTT	CASRSGTHSNQPQHF
-	-	TRBV5-1	TRBJ2-3	TGCGCCAGCAGCTTGTTTACCAACCAATGGGAAGATACGCAGTATTTT	CASSLFTNQWEDTQYF
-	-	TRBV7-3	TRBJ2-3	TGTGCCAGCAGCCGGGGACTCATCACAGATACGCAGTATTTT	CASSRGLITDTQYF
-	-	TRBV6-6	TRBJ1-2	TGTGCCAGCAGTTACGCGGACCCCAGGCGGGGCTACACCTTC	CASSYADPRRGYTF
TRBD2	-	TRBV28	TRBJ2-3	TGTGCCACTCAGCTAGCGGAATTGCGAAGCAGCGATACGCAGTATTTT	CATQLAELRSSDTQYF
-	-	TRBV7-2	TRBJ1-5	TGTGCCAGCAGCTCACCCGGGAGTCAGCCCCAGCATTTT	CASSSPGSQPQHF
TRBD1	-	TRBV30	TRBJ1-1	TGTGCCTGGAGTCCCGACAGGGACACTGAAGCTTTCTTT	CAWSPDRDTEAFF
-	-	TRBV7-2	TRBJ2-1	TGTGCCAGCAGCTTAACAGTGAATGAGCAGTTCTTC	CASSLTVNEQFF
TRBD2	-	TRBV12-3/TRBV12-4	TRBJ2-1	TGTGCCAGCAGTCCTGCGGGACTAGCAGGGAATGAGCAGTTCTTC	CASSPAGLAGNEQFF
TRBD2	-	TRBV20-1	TRBJ2-1	TGCAGTGCTCTAGCGGGAGGGTCCTACAATGAGCAGTTCTTC	CSALAGGSYNEQFF
TRBD2	-	TRBV6-2/TRBV6-3	TRBJ2-7	TGTGCCAGCAGTCCCTCCGGGACTAGCGGGAAAGGCTCCTACGAGCAGTACTTC	CASSPSGTSGKGSYEQYF
-	once	TRBV6-5	TRBJ1-2	TGTGCCAGCAGTTACACCTGGGGGGGCGGGGGCTATGGCTACACCTTC	CASSYTWGGGGYGYTF
TRBD2	-	TRBV30	TRBJ2-3	TGTGCCTGGAGTATAAGCGGGGGGGCAGATACGCAGTATTTT	CAWSISGGADTQYF
-	-	TRBV7-8	TRBJ1-1	TGTGCCAGCAGCCCAAGGGAGGGCTTGAACACTGAAGCTTTCTTT	CASSPREGLNTEAFF
-	few	TRBV29-1	TRBJ2-5	TGCAGCGTTGAGCGGGGAGCCCAAGAGACCCAGTACTTC	CSVERGAQETQYF
-	-	TRBV19	TRBJ2-1	TGTGCCAGTAGTATCCAGGGGATATACAATGAGCAGTTCTTC	CASSIQGIYNEQFF
TRBD2	few	TRBV5-1	TRBJ2-3	TGCGCCAGCAGCTTGGGACTAGCGGGGAACACAGATACGCAGTATTTT	CASSLGLAGNTDTQYF
-	once	TRBV7-2	TRBJ1-1	TGTGCCAGCAGCTTCGCGAATCGAGGGTTGGGCACTGAAGCTTTCTTT	CASSFANRGLGTEAFF
-	-	TRBV5-1	TRBJ2-7	TGCGCCAGCAGCAGGACACCTGAGTCCGAGCAGTACTTC	CASSRTPESEQYF
TRBD2	-	TRBV4-1	TRBJ2-5	TGCGCCAGCAGCCAAGCAGCCGCTAGCGGGAGGGCGATAGAGACCCAGTACTTC	CASSQAAASGRAIETQYF
TRBD2	-	TRBV27	TRBJ2-7	TGTGCCAGCAGTTCGTTAGCGGGGCCCCTTGAGCAGTACTTC	CASSSLAGPLEQYF
TRBD1	-	TRBV9	TRBJ2-5	TGTGCCAGCAGCGTTTTCGGACAGGGGTCGGAGACCCAGTACTTC	CASSVFGQGSETQYF
TRBD1	-	TRBV5-1	TRBJ2-5	TGCGCCAGCAGCCTCACACAGGGGCGAAAAGAGACCCAGTACTTC	CASSLTQGRKETQYF
-	-	TRBV20-1	TRBJ1-2	TGCAGTGCTATAGAGATCCTAACGACTAACTATGGCTACACCTTC	CSAIEILTTNYGYTF
-	-	TRBV20-1	TRBJ1-1	TGCAGTGCTAGGGGACGGTCGACGGGGGAAGCTTTCTTT	CSARGRSTGEAFF
-	-	TRBV29-1	TRBJ2-5	TGCAGCGTTGGGAGGTTAACCCAAGAGACCCAGTACTTC	CSVGRLTQETQYF
-	-	TRBV14	TRBJ1-1	TGTGCCAGCAGCCAAGCCCTAATCCCATTTGGGAACACTGAAGCTTTCTTT	CASSQALIPFGNTEAFF
TRBD1	-	TRBV12-3/TRBV12-4	TRBJ1-1	TGTGCCAGCAGTTTACCCCCCGCAGGGGGGAACACTGAAGCTTTCTTT	CASSLPPAGGNTEAFF
TRBD2	-	TRBV6-2/TRBV6-3	TRBJ2-4	TGTGCCAGCAGTTGGTTTGGCGGGAGCTCGACCAGAAACATTCAGTACTTC	CASSWFGGSSTRNIQYF